The clone carrying this TCR beta chain was found many times. Its antigen remains unidentified. This specimen comes from a study of T-cell reconstitution after alpha-beta-depleted transplantation in children. The study, taken as a whole, reports: Several hundred expanded graft clones reportedly gave rise to the alpha-beta T cells present about two months after transplant. Newly produced T cells mostly accounted for T-cell counts and diversity one year post-transplant. Some patients showed high day-60 TCRbeta diversity, which derived from surviving recipient T cells and thymic progenitors.

From germline, CDR1 is MNHEY and CDR2 SVGAGI. The CDR3 sequence is 14 residues long. Between the trimmed V and J ends, which lost 0 bases and 9 bases, there was a span of 9 bases. TCRbeta library preparation incorporated unique molecular identifiers. TCRdb processed the PCR reads anew with MiXCR; each CDR3 protein has one entry. The data contain 670,000 or so distinct CDR3 sequences, about 12% of them singletons. The sequence derives from a girl aged 2 to 10 with congenital amegakaryocytic thrombocytopenia, due to receive a stem cell transplant. V is TRBV6-5 and J is TRBJ1-6, with D tentatively TRBD1 (5 bases). Sequencing used PBMCs, obtained before TCRalphabeta/CD19-depleted stem cell transplant. CDR3 residues: CASSYSGASSPLHF. The CDR3 nucleotides are TGTGCCAGCAGTTACTCAGGGGCCAGTTCACCCCTCCACTTT.